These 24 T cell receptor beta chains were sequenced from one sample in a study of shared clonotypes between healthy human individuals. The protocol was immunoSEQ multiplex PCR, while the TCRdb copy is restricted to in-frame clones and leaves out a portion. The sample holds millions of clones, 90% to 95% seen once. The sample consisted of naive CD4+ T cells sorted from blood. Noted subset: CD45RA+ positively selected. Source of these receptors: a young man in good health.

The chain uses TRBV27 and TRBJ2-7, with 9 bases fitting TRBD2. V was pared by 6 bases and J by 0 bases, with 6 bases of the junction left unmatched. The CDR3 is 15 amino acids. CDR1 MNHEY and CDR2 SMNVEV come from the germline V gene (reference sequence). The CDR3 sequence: CASRLAGANSYEQYF. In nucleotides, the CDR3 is TGTGCCAGCAGATTAGCGGGAGCGAACTCCTACGAGCAGTACTTC.

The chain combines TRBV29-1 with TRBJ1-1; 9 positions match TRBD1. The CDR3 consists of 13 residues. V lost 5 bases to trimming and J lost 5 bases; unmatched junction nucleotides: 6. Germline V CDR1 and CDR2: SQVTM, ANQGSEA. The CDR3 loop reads CSVQGQGVTEAFF. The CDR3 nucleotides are TGCAGCGTTCAGGGACAGGGTGTAACTGAAGCTTTCTTT. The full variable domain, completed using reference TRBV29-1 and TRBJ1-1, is SAVISQKPSRDICQRGTSLTIQCQVDSQVTMMFWYRQQPGQSLTLIATANQGSEATYESGFVIDKFPISRPNLTFSTLTVSNMSPEDSSIYLCSVQGQGVTEAFFGQGTRLTVV.

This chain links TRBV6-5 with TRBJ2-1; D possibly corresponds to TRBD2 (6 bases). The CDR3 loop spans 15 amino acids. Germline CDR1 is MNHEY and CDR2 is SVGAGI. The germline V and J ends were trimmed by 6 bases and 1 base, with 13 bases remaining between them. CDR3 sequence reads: CASSGSGTSYNEQFF. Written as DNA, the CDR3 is TGTGCCAGCAGCGGTAGCGGTACGTCCTACAATGAGCAGTTCTTC.

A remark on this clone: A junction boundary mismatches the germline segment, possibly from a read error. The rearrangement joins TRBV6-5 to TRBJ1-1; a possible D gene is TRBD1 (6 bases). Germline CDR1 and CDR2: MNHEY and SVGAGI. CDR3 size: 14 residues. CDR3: CASRTGTTNSEAFF. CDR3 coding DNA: TGTGCCAGCAGGACCGGGACAACGAACTCTGAAGCTTTCTTT.

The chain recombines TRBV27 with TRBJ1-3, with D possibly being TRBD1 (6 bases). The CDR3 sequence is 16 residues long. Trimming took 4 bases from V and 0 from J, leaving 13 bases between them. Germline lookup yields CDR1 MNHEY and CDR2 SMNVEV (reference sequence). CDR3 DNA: TGTGCCAGCAGTTCGGTACAGGGCCTCTCTGGAAACACCATATATTTT. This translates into CASSSVQGLSGNTIYF.

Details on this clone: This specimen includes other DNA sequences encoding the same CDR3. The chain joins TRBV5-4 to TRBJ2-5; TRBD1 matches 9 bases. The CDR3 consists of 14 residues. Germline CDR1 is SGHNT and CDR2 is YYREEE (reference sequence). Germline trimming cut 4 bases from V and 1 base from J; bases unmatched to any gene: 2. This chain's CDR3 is CASSQGQGQETQYF. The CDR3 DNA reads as TGTGCCAGCAGCCAGGGACAGGGCCAAGAGACCCAGTACTTC.

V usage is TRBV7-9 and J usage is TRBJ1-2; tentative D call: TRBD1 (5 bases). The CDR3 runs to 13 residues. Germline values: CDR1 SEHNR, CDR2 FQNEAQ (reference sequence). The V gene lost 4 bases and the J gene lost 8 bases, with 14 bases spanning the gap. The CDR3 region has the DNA TGTGCCAGCAGCTCTCAGGGAATTGAGGGCTACACCTTC. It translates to CASSSQGIEGYTF.

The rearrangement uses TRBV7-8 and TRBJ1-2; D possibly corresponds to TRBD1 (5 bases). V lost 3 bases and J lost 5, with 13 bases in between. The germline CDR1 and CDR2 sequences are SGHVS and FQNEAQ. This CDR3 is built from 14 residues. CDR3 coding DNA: TGTGCCAGCAGCTTCCGGGACGGACTATATGGCTACACCTTC. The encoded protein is CASSFRDGLYGYTF.

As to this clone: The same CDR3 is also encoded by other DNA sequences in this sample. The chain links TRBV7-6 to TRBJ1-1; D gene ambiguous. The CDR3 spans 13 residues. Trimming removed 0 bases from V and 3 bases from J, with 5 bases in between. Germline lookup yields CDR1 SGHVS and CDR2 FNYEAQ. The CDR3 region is CASSLAFDTEAFF. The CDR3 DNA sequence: TGTGCCAGCAGCTTAGCTTTTGACACTGAAGCTTTCTTT.

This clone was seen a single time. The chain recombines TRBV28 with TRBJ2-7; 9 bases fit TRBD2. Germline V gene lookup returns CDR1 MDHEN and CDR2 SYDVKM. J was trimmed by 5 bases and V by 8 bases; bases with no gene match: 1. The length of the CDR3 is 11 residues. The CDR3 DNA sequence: TGTGCCAGCCGCGGGGGGGACGAGCAGTACTTC. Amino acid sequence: CASRGGDEQYF. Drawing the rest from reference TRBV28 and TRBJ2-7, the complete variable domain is DVKVTQSSRYLVKRTGEKVFLECVQDMDHENMFWYRQDPGLGLRLIYFSYDVKMKEKGDIPEGYSVSREKKERFSLILESASTNQTSMYLCASRGGDEQYFGPGTRLTVT.

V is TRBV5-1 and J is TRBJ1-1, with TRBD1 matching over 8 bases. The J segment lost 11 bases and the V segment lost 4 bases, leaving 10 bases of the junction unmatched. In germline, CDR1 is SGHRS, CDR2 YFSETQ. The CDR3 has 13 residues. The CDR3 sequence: CASSAGQGRDAFF. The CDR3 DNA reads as TGCGCCAGCAGCGCAGGACAGGGAAGAGACGCTTTCTTT.

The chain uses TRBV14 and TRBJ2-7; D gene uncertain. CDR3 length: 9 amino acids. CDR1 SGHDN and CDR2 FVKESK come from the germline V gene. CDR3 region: CASSQRSLV. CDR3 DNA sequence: TGTGCCAGCAGCCAACGATCCCTAGTC.

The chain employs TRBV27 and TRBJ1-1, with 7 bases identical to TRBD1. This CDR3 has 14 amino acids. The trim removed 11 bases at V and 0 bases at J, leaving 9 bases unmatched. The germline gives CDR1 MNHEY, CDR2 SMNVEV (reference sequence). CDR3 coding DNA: TGTGCCGAAGGCTGGGACAGCCTGAACACTGAAGCTTTCTTT. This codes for CAEGWDSLNTEAFF.

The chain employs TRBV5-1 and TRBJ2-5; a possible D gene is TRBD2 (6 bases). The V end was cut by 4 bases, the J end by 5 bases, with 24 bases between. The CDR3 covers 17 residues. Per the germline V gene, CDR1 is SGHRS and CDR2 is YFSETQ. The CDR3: CASSPLDTGGTRETQYF. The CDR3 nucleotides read TGCGCCAGCAGCCCACTTGACACCGGGGGAACAAGGGAGACCCAGTACTTC.

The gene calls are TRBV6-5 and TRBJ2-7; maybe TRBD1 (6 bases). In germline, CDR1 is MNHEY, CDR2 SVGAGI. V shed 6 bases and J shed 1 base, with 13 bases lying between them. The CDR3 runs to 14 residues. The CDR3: CASSPWTESYEQYF. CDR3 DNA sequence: TGTGCCAGCAGCCCGTGGACAGAGTCCTACGAGCAGTACTTC.

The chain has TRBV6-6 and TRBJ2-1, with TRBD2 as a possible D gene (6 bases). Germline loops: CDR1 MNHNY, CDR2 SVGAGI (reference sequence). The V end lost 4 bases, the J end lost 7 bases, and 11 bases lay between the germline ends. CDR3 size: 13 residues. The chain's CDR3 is CASSSTSRNEQFF. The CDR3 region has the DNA TGTGCCAGCAGTTCAACTAGCCGAAATGAGCAGTTCTTC.

For the CDR3, the DNA is TGCGCCAGCACCCGGGCGGCTAGCGGGGAATACAATGAGCAGTTCTTC. It codes for CASTRAASGEYNEQFF. V and J are TRBV5-1 and TRBJ2-1; 9 bases match TRBD2. The CDR3 extends over 16 amino acids. Germline assignment: CDR1 SGHRS and CDR2 YFSETQ. V dropped 6 bases and J dropped 4; count of bases not matched to a gene: 11.

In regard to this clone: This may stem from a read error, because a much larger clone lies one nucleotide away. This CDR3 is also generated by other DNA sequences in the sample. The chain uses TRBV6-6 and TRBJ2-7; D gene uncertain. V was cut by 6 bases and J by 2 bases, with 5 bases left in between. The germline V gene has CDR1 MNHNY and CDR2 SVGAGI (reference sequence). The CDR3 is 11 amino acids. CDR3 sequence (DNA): TGTGCCAGCAGCCCCGCCTACGAGCAGTACTTC. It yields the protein CASSPAYEQYF.

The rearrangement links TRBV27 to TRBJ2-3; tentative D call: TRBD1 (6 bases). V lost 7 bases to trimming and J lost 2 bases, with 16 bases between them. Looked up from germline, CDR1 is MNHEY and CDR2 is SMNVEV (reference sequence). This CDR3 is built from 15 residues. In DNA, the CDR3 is TGTGCCAGCATCCAACAGGGCCGAGTCACAGATACGCAGTATTTT. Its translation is CASIQQGRVTDTQYF.

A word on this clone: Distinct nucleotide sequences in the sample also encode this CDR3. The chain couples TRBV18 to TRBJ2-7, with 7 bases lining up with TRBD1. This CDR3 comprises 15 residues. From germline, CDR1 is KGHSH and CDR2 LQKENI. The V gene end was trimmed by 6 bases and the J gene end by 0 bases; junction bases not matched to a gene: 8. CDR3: CASSPGTVSSYEQYF. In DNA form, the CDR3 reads TGTGCCAGCTCCCCCGGGACAGTGAGCTCCTACGAGCAGTACTTC.

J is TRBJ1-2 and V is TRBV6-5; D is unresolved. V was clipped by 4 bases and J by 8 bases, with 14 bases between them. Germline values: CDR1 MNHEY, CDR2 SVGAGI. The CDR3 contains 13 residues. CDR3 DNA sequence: TGTGCCAGCAGTTCCGTTGGTGGGCCCGGCTACACCTTC. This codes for CASSSVGGPGYTF.

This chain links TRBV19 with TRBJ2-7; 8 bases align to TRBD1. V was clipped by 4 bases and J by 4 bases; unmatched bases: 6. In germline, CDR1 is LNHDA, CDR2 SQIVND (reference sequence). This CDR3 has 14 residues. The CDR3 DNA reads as TGTGCCAGTAGTAGGACAGGGCCAGCTTACGAGCAGTACTTC. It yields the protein CASSRTGPAYEQYF.

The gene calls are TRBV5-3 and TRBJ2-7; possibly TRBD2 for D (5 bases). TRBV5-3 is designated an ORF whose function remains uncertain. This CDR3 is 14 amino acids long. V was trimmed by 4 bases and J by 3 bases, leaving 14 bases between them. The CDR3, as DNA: TGTGCCAGAAGCCTCCAGCGGTCCCGCTACGAGCAGTACTTC. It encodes CARSLQRSRYEQYF.

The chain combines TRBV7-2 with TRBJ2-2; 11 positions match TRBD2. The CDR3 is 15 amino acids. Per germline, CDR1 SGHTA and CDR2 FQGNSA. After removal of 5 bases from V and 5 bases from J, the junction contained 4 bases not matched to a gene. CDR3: CASSVGLAVTGELFF. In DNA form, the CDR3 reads TGTGCCAGCAGCGTGGGACTAGCGGTGACCGGGGAGCTGTTTTTT.